Sequencing of this TCR beta chain was carried out in a study of T cells after yellow fever vaccination. TCRdb processed the 5' RACE reads anew with MiXCR; each CDR3 protein has one entry. The data contain about 340,000 distinct CDR3 sequences, around 4.1% of them singletons. The germline gives CDR1 MNHEY, CDR2 SMNVEV (reference sequence). This CDR3 region has 14 residues. Trimming took off 3 bases at V and 0 bases at J, with 9 bases between the two ends. This clonotype was observed a few times. Source: PBMCs, taken 5 days after the yellow fever booster vaccination. This chain joins TRBV27 and TRBJ2-7; perhaps TRBD1 as D (6 bases). This TCR was recovered from a man between 18 and 35 years old who received the YFV17D yellow fever vaccine. This CDR3 is CASSLTGPSYEQYF. DNA for the CDR3: TGTGCCAGCAGTTTGACAGGCCCCTCCTACGAGCAGTACTTC.